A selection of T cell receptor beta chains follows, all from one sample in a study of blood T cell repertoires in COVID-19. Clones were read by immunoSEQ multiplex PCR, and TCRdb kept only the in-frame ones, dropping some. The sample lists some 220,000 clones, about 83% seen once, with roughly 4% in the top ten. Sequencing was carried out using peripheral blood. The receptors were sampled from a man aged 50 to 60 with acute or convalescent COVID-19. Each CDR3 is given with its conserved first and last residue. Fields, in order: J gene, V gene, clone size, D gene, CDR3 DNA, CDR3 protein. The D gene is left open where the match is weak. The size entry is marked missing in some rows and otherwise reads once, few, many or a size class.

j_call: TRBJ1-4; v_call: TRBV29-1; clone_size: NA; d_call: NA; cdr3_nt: TGCAGCGTTACGGGGAGAAATGAAAAACTGTTTTTT; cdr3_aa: CSVTGRNEKLFF
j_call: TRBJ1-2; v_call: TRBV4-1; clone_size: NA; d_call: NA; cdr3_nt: TGCGCCAGCAGCACGCCATGGGGCAATAACTATGGCTACACCTTC; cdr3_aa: CASSTPWGNNYGYTF
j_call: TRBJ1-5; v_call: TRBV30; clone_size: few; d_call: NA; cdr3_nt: TGTGCCTGGAGCCCGTCAGGGATCTTTCAGCCCCAGCATTTT; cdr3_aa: CAWSPSGIFQPQHF
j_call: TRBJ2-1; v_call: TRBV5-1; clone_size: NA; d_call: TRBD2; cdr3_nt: TGCGCCAGCGGAATAGCGGGAGGGTACAATGAGCAGTTCTTC; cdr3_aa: CASGIAGGYNEQFF
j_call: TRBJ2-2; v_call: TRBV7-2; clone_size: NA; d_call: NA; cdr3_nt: TGTGCCAGCAGCCCTACAGGGTTCGGCGGGGAGCTGTTTTTT; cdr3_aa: CASSPTGFGGELFF
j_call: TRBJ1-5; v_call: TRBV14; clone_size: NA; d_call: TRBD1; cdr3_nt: TGTGCCAGCAGCCAAGGGACAGGGGGGAATCAGCCCCAGCATTTT; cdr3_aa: CASSQGTGGNQPQHF
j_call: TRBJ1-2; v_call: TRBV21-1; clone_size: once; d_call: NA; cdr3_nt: TGTGCCAGCAGCAAAGGACTACGGGGGAATGGCTACACCTTC; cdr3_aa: CASSKGLRGNGYTF
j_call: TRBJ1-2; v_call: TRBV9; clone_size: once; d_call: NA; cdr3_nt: TGTGCCAGCAGCTCCGGGAGGGGGGATGGCTACACCTTC; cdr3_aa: CASSSGRGDGYTF
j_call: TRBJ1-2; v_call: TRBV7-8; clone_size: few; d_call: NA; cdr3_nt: TGTGCCAGCAGCTTAGCGAGACAGCCAATCTATGGCTACACCTTC; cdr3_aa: CASSLARQPIYGYTF
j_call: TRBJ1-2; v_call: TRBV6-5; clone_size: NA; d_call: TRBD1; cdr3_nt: TGTGCCAGCAGTTATGGACAGGGGGCGCTGAATGGCTACACCTTC; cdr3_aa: CASSYGQGALNGYTF
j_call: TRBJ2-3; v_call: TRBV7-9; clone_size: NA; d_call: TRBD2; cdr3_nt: TGTGCCAGCAGCTCCAGGATGATCATTAGCGGGGGGGCGGGAGATACGCAGTATTTT; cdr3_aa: CASSSRMIISGGAGDTQYF
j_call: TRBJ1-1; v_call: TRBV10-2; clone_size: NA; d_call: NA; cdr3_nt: TGCGCCAGTGCCCCGGGGAACACTGAAGCTTTCTTT; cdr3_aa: CASAPGNTEAFF
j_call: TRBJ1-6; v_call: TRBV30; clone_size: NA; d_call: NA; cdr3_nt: TGTGCCTGGAGTGTGGAACAGGTTTTAACCTCACCCCTCCACTTT; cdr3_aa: CAWSVEQVLTSPLHF
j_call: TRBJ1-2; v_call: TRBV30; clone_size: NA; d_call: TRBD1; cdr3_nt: TGTGCCTGGAGTGTCGGACAGGGAGCTAACTATGGCTACACCTTC; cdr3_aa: CAWSVGQGANYGYTF
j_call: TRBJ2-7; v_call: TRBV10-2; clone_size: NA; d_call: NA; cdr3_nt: TGCGCCAGCAGTGAGCCGGGAGTAAGTGGCGAGCAGTACTTC; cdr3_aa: CASSEPGVSGEQYF
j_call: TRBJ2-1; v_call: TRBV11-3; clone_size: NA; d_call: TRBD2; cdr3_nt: TGTGCCAGCAGCTCTAGCGGGCGGACCCCCCGGGAGCAGTTCTTC; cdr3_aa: CASSSSGRTPREQFF